The 30 T cell receptor beta chains in this list originate from one sample, sequenced in a study of T cells expressing NK-cell markers (dated by TCRdb to 2020 to 2022). The method behind the library was 5' RACE. Sequencing took place on an Illumina HiSeq 2000. TCRdb reprocessed the reads into one record per CDR3 protein sequence, lacking DNA. The sample's clone listing holds about 110,000 distinct CDR3 sequences. Together, the top ten hold around 18% of the sample. The sample consisted of blood T cells: a sorted CD56 or NKG2C T cell subset, CD4+ or CD8+ T cells, or bulk PBMC T cells (not recorded which). Source of these receptors: a woman aged 18 to 75 in good health.

This chain links TRBV20-1 with TRBJ1-1; TCRdb returns TRBD1, unconfirmable since there is no DNA. This CDR3 region has 13 residues. Germline CDR1 is DFQATT and CDR2 is SNEGSKA (reference sequence). CDR3 region: CSAKPVDRDEAFF.

The V gene is TRBV20-1, the J gene TRBJ2-7. CDR1 and CDR2 from the germline V gene are DFQATT and SNEGSKA (reference sequence). The CDR3 is made up of 14 amino acids. CDR3 loop: CSARAYSRNYEQYF.

The chain uses TRBV20-1 and TRBJ2-1; the D gene TCRdb calls, TRBD1, cannot be checked with no DNA. The CDR3 runs to 14 residues. Germline V CDR1 and CDR2: DFQATT, SNEGSKA (reference sequence). The CDR3: CSARGFRGDTEQFF.

This chain uses TRBV6-2 or TRBV6-3 with TRBJ1-5. The CDR3 covers 13 residues. Germline V gene sequence: CDR1 MNHEY, CDR2 SVGEGT. This CDR3 reads CASNFYLGQPQHF.

This chain joins TRBV5-1 and TRBJ1-6. This CDR3 spans 15 amino acids. The germline V gene encodes CDR1 SGHRS and CDR2 YFSETQ. The CDR3 protein is CASSPETPYNSPLHF.

The chain couples TRBV4-3 to TRBJ1-5; the TRBD1 assignment by TCRdb is unverifiable without DNA. CDR1 and CDR2 (germline): LGHNA, YSLEER. The CDR3 covers 16 residues. The CDR3 reads CASSQEWPLRGQPQHF.

The chain recombines TRBV4-3 with TRBJ1-2; TCRdb outputs TRBD1, but without DNA this stays unchecked. CDR1 LGHNA and CDR2 YSLEER come from the germline V gene. The length of the CDR3 is 14 residues. The CDR3 spells CASSQASRGYGYTF.

The gene calls are TRBV12-3 or TRBV12-4 and TRBJ2-1; absent DNA, TCRdb's TRBD2 call cannot be checked. CDR3 length: 15 amino acids. This CDR3 reads CASSLVAGGINEQFF.

The chain couples TRBV24-1 to TRBJ2-2; TCRdb picks TRBD1, but there is no DNA to check that call. The CDR3 extends over 16 amino acids. Looked up from germline, CDR1 is KGHDR and CDR2 is SFDVKD. CDR3 amino acids: CATSDPGRENTGELFF.

The rearrangement uses TRBV24-1 and TRBJ2-7; the TCRdb D gene call, TRBD1, has no DNA to confirm it. The CDR3 runs 14 residues. The germline CDR1 and CDR2 sequences are KGHDR and SFDVKD. This chain's CDR3 is CATSDPRSLDEQYF.

This rearrangement joins TRBV5-6 to TRBJ2-2; TCRdb's D call, TRBD1, is unchecked because there is no DNA. Germline V gene lookup returns CDR1 SGHDT and CDR2 YYEEEE. The CDR3 covers 15 residues. Here the CDR3 reads CASSLLGENTGELFF.

The J gene is TRBJ1-4, the V gene TRBV20-1; absent DNA, TCRdb's TRBD1 call cannot be checked. In germline, CDR1 is DFQATT, CDR2 SNEGSKA (reference sequence). This CDR3 is 13 amino acids long. CDR3 loop: CSTQGVTNEKLFF.

This chain links TRBV29-1 with TRBJ2-7; the TCRdb D gene call, TRBD2, has no DNA to confirm it. Germline V gene sequence: CDR1 SQVTM, CDR2 ANQGSEA. CDR3 length equals 12 residues. CDR3 region: CSAAGISYEQYF.

The genes are TRBV29-1 and TRBJ2-1; the D gene TCRdb calls, TRBD1, cannot be checked with no DNA. Germline V CDR1 and CDR2: SQVTM, ANQGSEA. The CDR3 contains 13 residues. The CDR3 loop is CSVGGTVGNEQFF.

The rearrangement joins TRBV20-1 to TRBJ2-1; TCRdb names TRBD1, which stays unverified in the absence of DNA. Germline values: CDR1 DFQATT, CDR2 SNEGSKA (reference sequence). The CDR3 is 13 amino acids. The CDR3 spells CSSGTRGNNEQFF.

The V gene is TRBV20-1, the J gene TRBJ2-7; there is no DNA to check the TCRdb D call of TRBD1. The germline V gene encodes CDR1 DFQATT and CDR2 SNEGSKA (reference sequence). The CDR3 spans 14 residues. The CDR3 spells CSAGRGSASYEQYF.

The CDR3 protein is CASSPEGIQYF. This chain links TRBV11-1 with TRBJ2-4; TCRdb indicates TRBD1, and absent DNA this call remains unverified. This CDR3 is built from 11 residues. Germline-derived CDR1 and CDR2 are SGHAT and FQDESV (reference sequence).

CDR3: CASGAGENTEAFF. J is TRBJ1-1 and V is TRBV6-4; TCRdb picks TRBD1, but there is no DNA to check that call. The CDR3 loop spans 13 amino acids. Germline CDR1 is MRHNA and CDR2 is SNTAGT.

This chain uses TRBV11-2 with TRBJ2-2; the TCRdb D gene call, TRBD2, has no DNA to confirm it. Germline CDR1 and CDR2: SGHAT and FQNNGV. The CDR3 is 16 residues long. CDR3 sequence: CASSPRTSGLSGELFF.

CDR3 residues: CASSHDARRNQPQHF. The chain recombines TRBV7-9 with TRBJ1-5. Germline V gives CDR1 SEHNR, CDR2 FQNEAQ (reference sequence). The CDR3 has 15 residues.

The chain carries TRBV5-1 and TRBJ1-1; TCRdb outputs TRBD1, but without DNA this stays unchecked. This CDR3 is built from 13 residues. CDR1 is SGHRS and CDR2 is YFSETQ in the germline V gene. CDR3 loop: CASRLPGRREAFF.

This chain joins TRBV27 and TRBJ2-7. The CDR3 runs to 14 residues. From germline, CDR1 is MNHEY and CDR2 SMNVEV (reference sequence). The CDR3 here is CASSLIGGSYEQYF.

J is TRBJ2-3 and V is TRBV9. The germline gives CDR1 SGDLS, CDR2 YYNGEE. The CDR3 extends over 12 amino acids. The CDR3: CASSVALDTQYF. Looking up the rest from reference TRBV9 and TRBJ2-3 gives the full variable domain: DSGVTQTPKHLITATGQRVTLRCSPRSGDLSVYWYQQSLDQGLQFLIQYYNGEERAKGNILERFSAQQFPDLHSELNLSSLELGDSALYFCASSVALDTQYFGPGTRLTVL.

The chain recombines TRBV7-9 with TRBJ2-3; lacking DNA, the TRBD2 call made by TCRdb goes unchecked. CDR1 SEHNR and CDR2 FQNEAQ come from the germline V gene (reference sequence). This CDR3 spans 17 amino acids. The CDR3 is CASSLQGAGGPEDTQYF.

CDR3 in amino acids: CASSVEGLAEETQYF. The genes are TRBV9 and TRBJ2-5; TCRdb selects TRBD2, and the lack of DNA leaves this call unchecked. The CDR3 extends over 15 amino acids. Germline loops: CDR1 SGDLS, CDR2 YYNGEE.

The gene calls are TRBV4-3 and TRBJ2-3; the D call of TRBD2 rests on TCRdb alone, since no DNA is present to check it. The germline V gene has CDR1 LGHNA and CDR2 YSLEER. The CDR3 sequence is 16 residues long. CDR3 residues: CASSQDLGEISDTQYF.

The rearrangement joins TRBV7-9 to TRBJ2-5; no DNA is available, so the TRBD1 call from TCRdb remains unchecked. The CDR3 contains 14 residues. The germline V gene has CDR1 SEHNR and CDR2 FQNEAQ (reference sequence). The CDR3 sequence: CASTLDRERETQYF. The full variable domain, rest sourced from reference TRBV7-9 and TRBJ2-5, is DTGVSQNPRHKITKRGQNVTFRCDPISEHNRLYWYRQTLGQGPEFLTYFQNEAQLEKSRLLSDRFSAERPKGSFSTLEIQRTEQGDSAMYLCASTLDRERETQYFGPGTRLLVL.

V gene TRBV7-8 combines with J gene TRBJ1-1; TCRdb's D call of TRBD1 is untestable without DNA. This CDR3 is built from 11 residues. CDR1 and CDR2 from the germline V gene are SGHVS and FQNEAQ. CDR3: CASSSRAFAFF.

The CDR3: CASRTGVDGDTQYF. The rearrangement joins TRBV6-4 to TRBJ2-3; TCRdb outputs TRBD1, but without DNA this stays unchecked. CDR1 and CDR2 from the germline V gene are MRHNA and SNTAGT. The CDR3 runs 14 residues.

The CDR3 sequence: CASSFIGPLGEAFF. V is TRBV12-3 or TRBV12-4 and J is TRBJ1-1. The CDR3 covers 14 residues.